This T cell receptor (beta chain) was found in a study of neurological immune-mediated disorders. In this sample, this clonotype turned up many times. A single run covered 15-18 subjects with over 180 million TCR-beta sequences. TCRdb re-called the 5' RACE reads with MiXCR, one entry per CDR3 protein. This sample has about 90,000 distinct CDR3 sequences, with less than 15% found just once. CDR1 and CDR2 (germline): SGDLS, YYNGEE. V lost 3 bases and J lost 1, with 4 bases in between. The CDR3 consists of 13 residues. As to time point: longitudinal time-point 2. The source is a female donor with HTLV-1-associated myelopathy (HAM/TSP). The V and J genes are TRBV9 and TRBJ2-2; unclear D gene. The sequencing sample was made of PBMCs. The DNA of the CDR3 is TGTGCCAGCAGCGGGCAGAACACCGGGGAGCTGTTTTTT. Protein: CASSGQNTGELFF.